These 30 T cell receptor beta chains originate from one sample sequenced in a study of cytomegalovirus exposure and HLA in healthy donors (dated by TCRdb to the late 2010s). The library was built by means of the immunoSEQ multiplex PCR assay. For the multiplex PCR, a mixture combining 60 forward primers for TCR Vbeta segments and 13 reverse primers for TCR Jbeta segments was used. The table comes from immuneACCESS by way of TCRdb, which keeps in-frame sequences with V and J called. Part of the clones is missing from these tables; in studies checked, under half for an unresolved V gene and the rest for unknown reasons. Within this sample are 70,000 to 100,000 clones, with 69% of them counted one time only. Clones ranked in the top ten supply about 2.9% of the sample. Source material: PBMCs. The receptors come from a man aged 45-60 years in good health and CMV-seronegative.

The rearrangement links TRBV15 to TRBJ2-3; no clear D. The V gene's germline CDR1 is LNHNV and CDR2 YYDKDF (reference sequence). The V gene lost 0 bases and the J gene lost 2 bases, with 15 bases spanning the gap. The length of the CDR3 is 17 residues. CDR3 bases: TGTGCCACCAGCAGAGATTTCACTTTCGCGGCCACAGATACGCAGTATTTT. This codes for CATSRDFTFAATDTQYF.

This chain uses TRBV27 with TRBJ1-2; TRBD1 might be the D (6 bases). The CDR3 is 15 amino acids. CDR1 MNHEY and CDR2 SMNVEV come from the germline V gene (reference sequence). The V end lost 0 bases, the J end lost 6 bases, and 14 bases lay between the germline ends. CDR3 bases: TGTGCCAGCAGTTTATCGAGGGGGGGCGCTGATGGCTACACCTTC. Translating it yields CASSLSRGGADGYTF.

This chain links TRBV4-3 with TRBJ2-3, with D uncertain. The CDR3 has 14 amino acids. The V end was cut by 1 base, the J end by 1 base, with 6 bases between. The germline gives CDR1 LGHNA, CDR2 YSLEER. CDR3 DNA sequence: TGCGCCAGCAGCCAAGTAATCGGCACAGATACGCAGTATTTT. Translating it yields CASSQVIGTDTQYF.

The chain links TRBV7-2 to TRBJ2-6; the D gene is possibly TRBD1 (5 bases). Germline lookup yields CDR1 SGHTA and CDR2 FQGNSA. V lost 7 bases, J lost 3 bases, and 25 bases lay in between. This CDR3 region has 19 residues. CDR3 in amino acids: CASNPRATPGKDGANVLTF. CDR3 coding DNA: TGTGCCAGCAATCCACGAGCGACGCCAGGGAAGGATGGGGCCAACGTCCTGACTTTC.

J is TRBJ2-1 and V is TRBV11-1; 8 nucleotides line up with TRBD1. CDR3 size: 14 residues. The germline V gene has CDR1 SGHAT and CDR2 FQDESV (reference sequence). The V gene end was trimmed by 1 base and the J gene end by 7 bases; junction bases not matched to a gene: 3. The CDR3 is CASSLDDRGNEQFF. Here the CDR3 DNA reads TGTGCCAGCAGCTTAGATGACAGGGGTAATGAGCAGTTCTTC.

The chain links TRBV25-1 to TRBJ1-4; D may be TRBD1 (5 bases). V lost 3 bases and J lost 6, with 14 bases in between. The CDR3 length is 15 residues. The germline V gene has CDR1 MGHDK and CDR2 SYGVNS. This CDR3 reads CASSDPGRGDEKLFF. The CDR3, as DNA: TGTGCCAGCAGTGACCCGGGACGGGGGGATGAAAAACTGTTTTTT.

Here the CDR3 DNA reads TGTGCCAGCAGTTTGCCCGGGACACCCACCGGGGAGCTGTTTTTT. Translated: CASSLPGTPTGELFF. The chain combines TRBV28 with TRBJ2-2; maybe TRBD1 (6 bases). With 3 bases removed from V and 4 bases from J, the gap between germline ends came to 12 bases. The CDR3 is 15 residues long. From germline, CDR1 is MDHEN and CDR2 SYDVKM.

This chain connects TRBV7-6 to TRBJ1-1; no definite D call. The CDR3 length is 14 residues. Trimming stripped 2 bases from V and 0 bases from J, with 7 bases between. CDR1 is SGHVS, CDR2 FNYEAQ, per germline. The CDR3 DNA follows: TGTGCCAGCAGCTTAAACAGATTGAACACTGAAGCTTTCTTT. Its protein product is CASSLNRLNTEAFF.

The V and J genes are TRBV6-5 and TRBJ2-5; D may be TRBD2 (5 bases). The germline V gene has CDR1 MNHEY and CDR2 SVGAGI. This CDR3 has 15 amino acids. Between the trimmed V and J ends, which lost 0 bases and 5 bases, there was a span of 13 bases. This chain's CDR3 is CASSYSLLTGETQYF. The CDR3 DNA reads TGTGCCAGCAGTTACTCGCTATTGACGGGGGAGACCCAGTACTTC.

This clone was observed a single time. The chain carries TRBV5-1 and TRBJ1-3; weak D call: TRBD1 (6 bases). The CDR3 covers 14 residues. V lost 4 bases to trimming and J lost 2 bases, with 10 bases between them. Germline V gene sequence: CDR1 SGHRS, CDR2 YFSETQ. The CDR3 is CASSEQGAGNTIYF. CDR3 sequence (DNA): TGCGCCAGCAGCGAACAGGGTGCTGGAAACACCATATATTTT.

The rearrangement joins TRBV4-3 to TRBJ2-5; perhaps TRBD2 as D (6 bases). Trimming left V 2 bases short and J 4 bases short, with 14 bases between. Germline CDR1 and CDR2: LGHNA and YSLEER. The CDR3 covers 15 residues. The CDR3 DNA reads TGCGCCAGCAGCCAAAACTTATTCGGGGGAGAGACCCAGTACTTC. Its protein is CASSQNLFGGETQYF.

This clone was seen a handful of times. The chain recombines TRBV2 with TRBJ2-7, with D perhaps TRBD1 (5 bases). Trimming cost V 0 bases and J 3 bases, with 9 bases left between them. This CDR3 contains 14 residues. Germline V CDR1 and CDR2: SNHLY, FYNNEI. CDR3 nucleotide sequence: TGTGCCAGCAGTGAAGCTGCAGGGTTCTACGAGCAGTACGTC. As protein: CASSEAAGFYEQYV.

The rearrangement uses TRBV2 and TRBJ1-2; D not certain. The germline V gene encodes CDR1 SNHLY and CDR2 FYNNEI. V lost 8 bases, J lost 0 bases, and 13 bases lay in between. The CDR3 has 14 residues. CDR3 loop: CASAQQNANYGYTF. CDR3 DNA sequence: TGTGCCAGCGCCCAACAGAATGCTAACTATGGCTACACCTTC.

V gene TRBV18 combines with J gene TRBJ1-1; the D is unclear. Germline lookup yields CDR1 KGHSH and CDR2 LQKENI. Deletions cut 0 bases from V and 7 bases from J, with 6 bases between. The CDR3 totals 12 residues. CDR3 protein: CASSPPKREAFF. CDR3 DNA sequence: TGTGCCAGCTCACCACCGAAGCGTGAAGCTTTCTTT.

This chain uses TRBV6-5 with TRBJ2-7; maybe TRBD2 (5 bases). This CDR3 is built from 13 residues. The V end was cut by 8 bases, the J end by 4 bases, with 15 bases between. Germline values: CDR1 MNHEY, CDR2 SVGAGI. The CDR3 sequence is CASAGREGYEQYF. The CDR3 coding sequence is TGTGCCAGCGCGGGTAGGGAAGGTTACGAGCAGTACTTC.

This clone occurred once. The chain employs TRBV4-3 and TRBJ2-7; D is perhaps TRBD2 (5 bases). Trimming pared 0 bases from V and 3 bases from J, leaving 15 bases between. The CDR3 length is 16 residues. Germline-derived CDR1 and CDR2 are LGHNA and YSLEER. The DNA of the CDR3 is TGCGCCAGCAGCCAAGATATCCGGGGTGAGGGCTACGAGCAGTACTTC. Translated, it gives CASSQDIRGEGYEQYF.

This clone turned up a few times. The chain recombines TRBV18 with TRBJ1-5, with 7 bases lining up with TRBD1. CDR3 size: 18 residues. V dropped 4 bases and J dropped 0; count of bases not matched to a gene: 12. Germline loops: CDR1 KGHSH, CDR2 LQKENI. CDR3 residues: CASSQSPKGAFSNQPQHF. As DNA, the CDR3 is TGTGCCAGCTCACAGTCCCCTAAGGGGGCTTTTAGCAATCAGCCCCAGCATTTT.

This chain connects TRBV4-1 to TRBJ2-5; 10 bases fit TRBD2. Germline V gene lookup returns CDR1 MGHRA and CDR2 YSYEKL. This CDR3 region has 15 residues. V lost 2 bases, J lost 0 bases, and 0 bases stayed unmatched. The CDR3 protein is CASSQLAGDQETQYF. The CDR3, as DNA: TGCGCCAGCAGCCAACTAGCGGGGGACCAAGAGACCCAGTACTTC.

The rearrangement links TRBV19 to TRBJ1-5; the D gene is possibly TRBD1 (6 bases). This CDR3 comprises 14 residues. Trimming removed 5 bases from V and 3 bases from J, with 11 bases in between. Germline values: CDR1 LNHDA, CDR2 SQIVND (reference sequence). CDR3 coding DNA: TGTGCCAGTAGTCGACAGGCTTACAATCAGCCCCAGCATTTT. It yields the protein CASSRQAYNQPQHF. The full variable domain, its missing parts supplied by reference TRBV19 and TRBJ1-5, is DGGITQSPKYLFRKEGQNVTLSCEQNLNHDAMYWYRQDPGQGLRLIYYSQIVNDFQKGDIAEGYSVSREKKESFPLTVTSAQKNPTAFYLCASSRQAYNQPQHFGDGTRLSIL.

V is TRBV14 and J is TRBJ1-2; TRBD1 might be the D (5 bases). V was pared by 4 bases and J by 8 bases, with 17 bases between. The germline V gene has CDR1 SGHDN and CDR2 FVKESK. This CDR3 has 14 residues. This chain's CDR3 is CASSRGLGVSGYTF. CDR3 coding DNA: TGTGCCAGCAGCCGTGGGCTAGGGGTATCCGGCTACACCTTC.

This CDR3 reads CASSTSLNTGELFF. CDR3 bases: TGTGCCAGCTCGACTAGCTTGAACACCGGGGAGCTGTTTTTT. The rearrangement joins TRBV7-2 to TRBJ2-2; 7 bases are a match to TRBD2. Trimming cost V 8 bases and J 1 base; bases outside gene matches: 4. This CDR3 contains 14 residues. The V gene's germline CDR1 is SGHTA and CDR2 FQGNSA.

The sample holds a few counts of this clone. This chain's CDR3 is CASSPQWGLVSGANVLTF. As DNA, the CDR3 is TGTGCCAGCAGCCCCCAGTGGGGGCTGGTCTCTGGGGCCAACGTCCTGACTTTC. The rearrangement joins TRBV7-9 to TRBJ2-6; maybe TRBD1 (6 bases). The CDR3 has 18 residues. V was clipped by 5 bases and J by 0 bases, with 17 bases between them. Germline CDR1 and CDR2: SEHNR and FQNEAQ (reference sequence).

This clone has only a few counts. The chain combines TRBV28 with TRBJ2-6; weak D call: TRBD1 (6 bases). The V gene's germline CDR1 is MDHEN and CDR2 SYDVKM. V lost 5 bases, J lost 0 bases, and 14 bases lay in between. This CDR3 contains 17 residues. The DNA for the CDR3 is TGTGCCAGCAGTCCTGACGGGACATTCTCTGGGGCCAACGTCCTGACTTTC. This translates into CASSPDGTFSGANVLTF.

This clone was counted between two and nine times. The J gene is TRBJ2-1, the V gene TRBV10-3, with 8 bases aligning to TRBD1. Germline CDR1 reads ENHRY; CDR2 reads SYGVKD. The CDR3 has 14 amino acids. With V trimmed by 3 bases and J by 7 bases, 5 bases remained unmatched. CDR3 nucleotides: TGTGCCATCAGTGACAGGGGGCCTCAGAATGAGCAGTTCTTC. Translation: CAISDRGPQNEQFF.

This rearrangement joins TRBV7-8 to TRBJ1-6; no firm D call. Germline CDR1 and CDR2: SGHVS and FQNEAQ. V dropped 1 base and J dropped 13 bases, with 14 bases sitting between them. The CDR3 extends over 14 amino acids. Written as DNA, the CDR3 is TGTGCCAGCAGCTTAGGGTTCGCACAAGATCCCCTCCACTTT. Translating gives CASSLGFAQDPLHF.

This chain joins TRBV5-1 and TRBJ2-2; no definite D call. The length of the CDR3 is 14 residues. Trimming removed 4 bases from V and 0 bases from J, with 7 bases in between. CDR1 and CDR2 from the germline V gene are SGHRS and YFSETQ. The chain's CDR3 is CASSRVANTGELFF. CDR3 nucleotide sequence: TGCGCCAGCAGCCGGGTCGCGAACACCGGGGAGCTGTTTTTT. The entire variable domain, with the rest obtained from reference TRBV5-1 and TRBJ2-2, is as follows: KAGVTQTPRYLIKTRGQQVTLSCSPISGHRSVSWYQQTPGQGLQFLFEYFSETQRNKGNFPGRFSGRQFSNSRSEMNVSTLELGDSALYLCASSRVANTGELFFGEGSRLTVL.

This chain connects TRBV10-3 to TRBJ2-1, with 9 bases fitting TRBD1. CDR3 length: 14 residues. CDR1 is ENHRY and CDR2 is SYGVKD in the germline V gene. The V segment lost 6 bases and the J segment 7 bases; nucleotides outside the gene matches: 7. The CDR3 here is CAISQGQGRNEQFF. The CDR3, as DNA: TGTGCCATCAGCCAAGGACAGGGGAGGAATGAGCAGTTCTTC.

V is TRBV2 and J is TRBJ2-6; D is uncertain. CDR1 is SNHLY, CDR2 FYNNEI, per germline. The CDR3 sequence is 13 residues long. V was pared by 8 bases and J by 0 bases, with 5 bases between. CDR3 sequence reads: CASRGSGANVLTF. The CDR3 nucleotides read TGTGCCAGCCGCGGCTCTGGGGCCAACGTCCTGACTTTC.

V usage is TRBV5-1 and J usage is TRBJ1-4; D gene unclear. The CDR3 consists of 15 residues. V dropped 1 base and J dropped 3 bases, with 10 bases sitting between them. Germline CDR1 is SGHRS and CDR2 is YFSETQ. CDR3 nucleotides: TGCGCCAGCAGCTTGTTCTCGCCGGCTAATGAAAAACTGTTTTTT. Protein sequence: CASSLFSPANEKLFF.

V usage is TRBV5-1 and J usage is TRBJ2-3, with D tentatively TRBD1 (7 bases). V lost 5 bases to trimming and J lost 2 bases, with 15 bases between them. The CDR3 length is 15 residues. CDR1 is SGHRS and CDR2 is YFSETQ in the germline V gene. The CDR3 nucleotides are TGCGCCAGCAGATCTACAGGGGAGGTCACAGATACGCAGTATTTT. Translation gives CASRSTGEVTDTQYF.